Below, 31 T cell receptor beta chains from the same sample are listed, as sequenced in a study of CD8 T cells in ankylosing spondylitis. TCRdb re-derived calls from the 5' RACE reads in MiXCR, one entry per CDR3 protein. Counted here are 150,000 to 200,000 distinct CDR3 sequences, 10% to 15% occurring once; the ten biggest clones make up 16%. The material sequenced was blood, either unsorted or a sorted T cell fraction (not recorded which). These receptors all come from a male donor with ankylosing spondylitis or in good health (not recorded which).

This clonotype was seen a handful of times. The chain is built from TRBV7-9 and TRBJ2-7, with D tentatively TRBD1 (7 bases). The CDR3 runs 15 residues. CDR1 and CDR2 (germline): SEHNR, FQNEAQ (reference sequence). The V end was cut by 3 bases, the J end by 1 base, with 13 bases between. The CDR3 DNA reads TGTGCCAGCAGCTTCGGAGGGGGCCGATCCTACGAGCAGTACTTC. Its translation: CASSFGGGRSYEQYF.

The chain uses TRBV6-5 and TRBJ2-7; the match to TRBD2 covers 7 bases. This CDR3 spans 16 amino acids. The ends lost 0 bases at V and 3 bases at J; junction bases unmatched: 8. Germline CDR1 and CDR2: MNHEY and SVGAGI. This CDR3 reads CASSYSLAGPNYEQYF. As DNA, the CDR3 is TGTGCCAGCAGTTACTCGTTAGCGGGCCCAAACTACGAGCAGTACTTC.

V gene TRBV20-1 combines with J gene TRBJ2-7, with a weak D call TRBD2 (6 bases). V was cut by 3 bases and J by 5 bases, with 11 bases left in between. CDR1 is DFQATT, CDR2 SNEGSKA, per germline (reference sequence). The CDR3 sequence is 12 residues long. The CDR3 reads CSASRGGNEQYF. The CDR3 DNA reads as TGCAGTGCTAGCCGGGGCGGGAACGAGCAGTACTTC.

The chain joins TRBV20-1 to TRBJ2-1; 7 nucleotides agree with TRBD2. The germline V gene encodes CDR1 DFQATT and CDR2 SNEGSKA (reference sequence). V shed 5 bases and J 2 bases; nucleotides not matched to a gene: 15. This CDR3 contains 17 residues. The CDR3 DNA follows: TGCAGTGCTCAACCAAGGGGCTATGGGGGGGCCTACAATGAGCAGTTCTTC. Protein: CSAQPRGYGGAYNEQFF.

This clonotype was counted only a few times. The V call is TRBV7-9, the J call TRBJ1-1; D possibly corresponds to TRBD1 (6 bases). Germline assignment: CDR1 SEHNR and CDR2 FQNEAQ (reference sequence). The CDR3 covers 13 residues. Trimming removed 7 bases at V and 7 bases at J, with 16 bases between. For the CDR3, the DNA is TGTGCCAGCACCCCGGGGGGGGCGGTTGAAGCTTTCTTT. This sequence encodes CASTPGGAVEAFF.

This CDR3 reads CASSLQGEYYNEQFF. The CDR3 DNA reads TGTGCCAGCAGCTTACAGGGGGAGTACTACAATGAGCAGTTCTTC. This chain uses TRBV11-2 with TRBJ2-1, with 7 positions matching TRBD1. Germline-derived CDR1 and CDR2 are SGHAT and FQNNGV. Trimming at V came to 2 bases and at J to 3 bases, leaving 4 bases not matched to a gene. The CDR3 has 15 residues. The full variable domain, with the rest looked up from reference TRBV11-2 and TRBJ2-1, is EAGVAQSPRYKIIEKRQSVAFWCNPISGHATLYWYQQILGQGPKLLIQFQNNGVVDDSQLPKDRFSAERLKGVDSTLKIQPAKLEDSAVYLCASSLQGEYYNEQFFGPGTRLTVL.

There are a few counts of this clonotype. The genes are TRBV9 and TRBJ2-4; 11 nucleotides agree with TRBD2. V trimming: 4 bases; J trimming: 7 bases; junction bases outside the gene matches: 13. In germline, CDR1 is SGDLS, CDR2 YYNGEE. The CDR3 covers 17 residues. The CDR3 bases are TGTGCCAGCAGCATCGCTACTAGCGGGAGTCGGGGGAACATTCAGTACTTC. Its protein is CASSIATSGSRGNIQYF.

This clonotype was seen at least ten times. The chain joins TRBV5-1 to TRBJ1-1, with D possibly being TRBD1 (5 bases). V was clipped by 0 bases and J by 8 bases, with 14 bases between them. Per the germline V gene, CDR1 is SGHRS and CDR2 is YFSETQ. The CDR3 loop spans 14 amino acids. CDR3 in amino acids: CASSLGEGWTEAFF. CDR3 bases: TGCGCCAGCAGCTTGGGGGAGGGTTGGACAGAAGCTTTCTTT.

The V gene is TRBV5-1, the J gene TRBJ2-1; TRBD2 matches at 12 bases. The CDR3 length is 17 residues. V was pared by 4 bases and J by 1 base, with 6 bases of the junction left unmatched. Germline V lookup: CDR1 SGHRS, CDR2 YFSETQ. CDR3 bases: TGCGCCAGCAGCCAAGGACTAGCGGGAAGTTCCTACAATGAGCAGTTCTTC. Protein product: CASSQGLAGSSYNEQFF.

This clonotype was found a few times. CDR3 nucleotides: TGTGCCAGCAGCCAAGTATTGCGGACCTACGAGCAGTACTTC. It yields the protein CASSQVLRTYEQYF. The chain links TRBV3-1 to TRBJ2-7; D unclear. Germline V lookup: CDR1 LGHDT, CDR2 YNNKEL (reference sequence). Trimming took off 1 base at V and 2 bases at J, with 9 bases between the two ends. CDR3 size: 14 residues.

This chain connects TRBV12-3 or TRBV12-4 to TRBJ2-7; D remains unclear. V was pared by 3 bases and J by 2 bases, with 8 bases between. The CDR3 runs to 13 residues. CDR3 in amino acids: CASSLYRTYEQYF. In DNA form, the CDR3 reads TGTGCCAGCAGTTTGTACAGAACCTACGAGCAGTACTTC.

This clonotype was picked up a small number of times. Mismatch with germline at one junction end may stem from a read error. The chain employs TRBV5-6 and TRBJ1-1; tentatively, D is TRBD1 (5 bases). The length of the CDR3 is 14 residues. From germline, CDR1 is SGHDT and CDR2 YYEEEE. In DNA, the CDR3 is TGTGCCAGCAGTTTGGATTGGGGGGAGACTGAAGCTTTCTTT. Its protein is CASSLDWGETEAFF. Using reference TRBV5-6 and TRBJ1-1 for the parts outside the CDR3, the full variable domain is DAGVTQSPTHLIKTRGQQVTLRCSPKSGHDTVSWYQQALGQGPQFIFQYYEEEERQRGNFPDRFSGHQFPNYSSELNVNALLLGDSALYLCASSLDWGETEAFFGQGTRLTVV.

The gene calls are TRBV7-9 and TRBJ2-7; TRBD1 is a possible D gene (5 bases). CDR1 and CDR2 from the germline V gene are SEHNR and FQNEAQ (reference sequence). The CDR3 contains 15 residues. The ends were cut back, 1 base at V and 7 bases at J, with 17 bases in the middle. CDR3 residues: CASSLDPKGLYEQYF. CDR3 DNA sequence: TGTGCCAGCAGCTTAGATCCCAAGGGGCTGTATGAGCAGTACTTC.

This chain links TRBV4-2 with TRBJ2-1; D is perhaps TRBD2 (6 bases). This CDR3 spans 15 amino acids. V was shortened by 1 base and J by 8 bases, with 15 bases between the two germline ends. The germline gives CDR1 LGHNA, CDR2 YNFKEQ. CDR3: CASSQGYGGRDEQFF. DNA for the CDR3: TGTGCCAGCAGCCAAGGCTACGGGGGTAGAGATGAGCAGTTCTTC.

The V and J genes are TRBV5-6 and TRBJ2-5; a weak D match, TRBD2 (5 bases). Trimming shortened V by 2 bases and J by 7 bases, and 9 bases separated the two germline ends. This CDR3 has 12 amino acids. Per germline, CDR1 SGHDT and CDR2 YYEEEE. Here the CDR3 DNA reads TGTGCCAGCAGCTTCGGGGTCGTGACCCAGTACTTC. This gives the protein CASSFGVVTQYF.

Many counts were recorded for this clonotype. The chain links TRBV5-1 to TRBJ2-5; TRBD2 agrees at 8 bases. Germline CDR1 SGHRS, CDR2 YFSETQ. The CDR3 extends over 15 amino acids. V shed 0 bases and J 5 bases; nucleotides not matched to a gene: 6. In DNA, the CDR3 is TGCGCCAGCAGCTTGGGAGCTAGCGGGCGGGAGACCCAGTACTTC. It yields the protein CASSLGASGRETQYF.

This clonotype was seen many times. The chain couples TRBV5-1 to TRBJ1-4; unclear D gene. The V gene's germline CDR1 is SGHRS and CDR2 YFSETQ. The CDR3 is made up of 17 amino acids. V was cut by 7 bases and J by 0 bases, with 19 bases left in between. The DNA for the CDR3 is TGCGCCAGCCGCCTTATGGACTCAGATGCAACTAATGAAAAACTGTTTTTT. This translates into CASRLMDSDATNEKLFF.

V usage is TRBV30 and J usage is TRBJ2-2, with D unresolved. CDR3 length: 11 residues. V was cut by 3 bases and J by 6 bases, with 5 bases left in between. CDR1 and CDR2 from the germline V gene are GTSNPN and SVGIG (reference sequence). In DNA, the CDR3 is TGTGCCTGGAGCCCGGCCGGGGAGCTGTTTTTT. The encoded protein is CAWSPAGELFF.

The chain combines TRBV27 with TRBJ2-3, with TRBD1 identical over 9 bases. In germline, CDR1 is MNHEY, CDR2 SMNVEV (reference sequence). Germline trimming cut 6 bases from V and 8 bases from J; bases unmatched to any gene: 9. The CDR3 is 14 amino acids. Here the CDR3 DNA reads TGTGCCAGCAGCCCCGGGACAGGGATAGGTACGCAGTATTTT. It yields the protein CASSPGTGIGTQYF.

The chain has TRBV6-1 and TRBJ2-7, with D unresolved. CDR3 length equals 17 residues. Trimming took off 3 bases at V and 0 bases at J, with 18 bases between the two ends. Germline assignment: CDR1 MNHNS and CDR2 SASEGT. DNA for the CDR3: TGTGCCAGCAGTGACCTACTTTTGAGCGTGAGCTCCTACGAGCAGTACTTC. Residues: CASSDLLLSVSSYEQYF.

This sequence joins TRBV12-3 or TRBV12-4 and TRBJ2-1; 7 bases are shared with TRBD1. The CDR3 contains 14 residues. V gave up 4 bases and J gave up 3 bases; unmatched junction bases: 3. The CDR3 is CASSYGTVYNEQFF. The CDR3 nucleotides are TGTGCCAGCAGTTATGGGACAGTCTACAATGAGCAGTTCTTC.

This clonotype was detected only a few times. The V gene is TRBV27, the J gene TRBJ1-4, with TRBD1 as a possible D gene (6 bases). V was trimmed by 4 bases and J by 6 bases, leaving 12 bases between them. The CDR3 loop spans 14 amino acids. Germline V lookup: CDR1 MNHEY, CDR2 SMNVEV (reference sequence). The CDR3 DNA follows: TGTGCCAGCAGTTCCCAACAGGGTTATGAAAAACTGTTTTTT. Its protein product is CASSSQQGYEKLFF.

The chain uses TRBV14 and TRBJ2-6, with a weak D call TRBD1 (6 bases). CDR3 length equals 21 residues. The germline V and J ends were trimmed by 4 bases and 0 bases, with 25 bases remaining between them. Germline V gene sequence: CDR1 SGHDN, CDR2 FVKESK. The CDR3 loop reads CASSRQAPSRIDSSGANVLTF. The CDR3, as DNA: TGTGCCAGCAGCCGACAGGCCCCTAGCCGGATCGACAGCTCTGGGGCCAACGTCCTGACTTTC.

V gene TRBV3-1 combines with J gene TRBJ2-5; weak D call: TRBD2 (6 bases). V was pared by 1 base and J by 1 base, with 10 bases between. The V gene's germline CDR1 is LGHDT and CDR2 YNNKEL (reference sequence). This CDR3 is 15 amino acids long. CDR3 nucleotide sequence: TGTGCCAGCAGCCAAGTGAGCGGGCGCCAAGAGACCCAGTACTTC. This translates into CASSQVSGRQETQYF.

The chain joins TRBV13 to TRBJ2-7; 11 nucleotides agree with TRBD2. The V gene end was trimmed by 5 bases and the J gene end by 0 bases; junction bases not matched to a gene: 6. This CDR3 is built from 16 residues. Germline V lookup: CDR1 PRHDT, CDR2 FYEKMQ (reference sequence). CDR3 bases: TGTGCCAGCAGCGGCCGACTAGCGGGGAGCTCCTACGAGCAGTACTTC. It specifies CASSGRLAGSSYEQYF.

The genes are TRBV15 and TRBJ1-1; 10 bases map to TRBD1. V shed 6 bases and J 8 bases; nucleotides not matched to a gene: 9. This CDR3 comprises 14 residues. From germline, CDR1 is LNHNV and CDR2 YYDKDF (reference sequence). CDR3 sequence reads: CATRTSRDRGEAFF. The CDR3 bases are TGTGCCACCAGAACTAGCCGGGACAGGGGAGAAGCTTTCTTT. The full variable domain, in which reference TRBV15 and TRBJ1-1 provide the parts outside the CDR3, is DAMVIQNPRYQVTQFGKPVTLSCSQTLNHNVMYWYQQKSSQAPKLLFHYYDKDFNNEADTPDNFQSRRPNTSFCFLDIRSPGLGDTAMYLCATRTSRDRGEAFFGQGTRLTVV.

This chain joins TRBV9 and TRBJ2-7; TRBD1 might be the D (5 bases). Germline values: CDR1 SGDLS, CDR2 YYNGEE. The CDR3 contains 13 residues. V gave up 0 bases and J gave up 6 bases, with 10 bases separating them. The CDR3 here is CASSVAGAGEQYF. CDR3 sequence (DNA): TGTGCCAGCAGCGTAGCTGGGGCCGGCGAGCAGTACTTC.

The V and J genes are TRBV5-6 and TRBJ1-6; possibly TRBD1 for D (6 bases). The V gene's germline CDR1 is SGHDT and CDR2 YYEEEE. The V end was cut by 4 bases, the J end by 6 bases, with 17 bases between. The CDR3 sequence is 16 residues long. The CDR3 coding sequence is TGTGCCAGCAGCGTCTATTGGACAGCCGCTAATTCACCCCTCCACTTT. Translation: CASSVYWTAANSPLHF. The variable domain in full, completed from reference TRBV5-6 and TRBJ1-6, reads DAGVTQSPTHLIKTRGQQVTLRCSPKSGHDTVSWYQQALGQGPQFIFQYYEEEERQRGNFPDRFSGHQFPNYSSELNVNALLLGDSALYLCASSVYWTAANSPLHFGNGTRLTVT.

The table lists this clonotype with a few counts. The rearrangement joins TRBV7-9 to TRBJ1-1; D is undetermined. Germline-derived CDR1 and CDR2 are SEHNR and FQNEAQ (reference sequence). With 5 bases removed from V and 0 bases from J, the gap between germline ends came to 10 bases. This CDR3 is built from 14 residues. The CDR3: CASSPSIMNTEAFF. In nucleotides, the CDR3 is TGTGCCAGCAGCCCGTCTATTATGAACACTGAAGCTTTCTTT.

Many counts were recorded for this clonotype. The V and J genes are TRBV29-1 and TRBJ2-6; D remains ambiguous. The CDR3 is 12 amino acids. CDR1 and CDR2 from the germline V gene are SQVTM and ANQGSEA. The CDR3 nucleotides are TGCGGATCGATCTCTGGGGCCAACGTCCTGACTTTC. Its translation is CGSISGANVLTF. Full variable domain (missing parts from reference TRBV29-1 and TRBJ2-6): SAVISQKPSRDICQRGTSLTIQCQVDSQVTMMFWYRQQPGQSLTLIATANQGSEATYESGFVIDKFPISRPNLTFSTLTVSNMSPEDSSIYLCGSISGANVLTFGAGSRLTVL.

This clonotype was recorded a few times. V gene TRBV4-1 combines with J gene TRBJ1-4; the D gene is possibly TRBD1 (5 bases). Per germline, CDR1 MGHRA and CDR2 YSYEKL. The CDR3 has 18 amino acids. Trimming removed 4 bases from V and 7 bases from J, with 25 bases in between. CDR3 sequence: CASSPNPTHTGSGEKLFF. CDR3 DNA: TGCGCCAGCAGCCCCAACCCTACCCATACAGGATCGGGTGAAAAACTGTTTTTT.